The 3 T cell receptor beta chains below were found in one sample sequenced in a study of technical replicates of blood from several donors. Method: immunoSEQ multiplex PCR; TCRdb's copy keeps in-frame clones and lacks some. The sample has over 85,000 clones; roughly 93% are singletons. What was sequenced was T cells isolated from PBMCs. The receptors come from a human donor in good health.

This sequence joins TRBV7-9 and TRBJ2-3, with 12 bases that match TRBD1. V lost 5 bases and J lost 4; bases outside the gene matches: 10. Germline V CDR1 and CDR2: SEHNR, FQNEAQ (reference sequence). The CDR3 is 17 residues long. The CDR3 loop is CASSPSRDRGLPDTQYF. The CDR3 DNA sequence: TGTGCCAGCAGCCCTTCCCGGGACAGGGGGCTGCCAGATACGCAGTATTTT. Drawing the rest from reference TRBV7-9 and TRBJ2-3, the complete variable domain is DTGVSQNPRHKITKRGQNVTFRCDPISEHNRLYWYRQTLGQGPEFLTYFQNEAQLEKSRLLSDRFSAERPKGSFSTLEIQRTEQGDSAMYLCASSPSRDRGLPDTQYFGPGTRLTVL.

V is TRBV19 and J is TRBJ2-7; 10 nucleotides match TRBD1. Unmatched junction bases numbered 10, after V lost 8 bases and J lost 3 bases. Germline V gives CDR1 LNHDA, CDR2 SQIVND (reference sequence). The CDR3 runs 15 residues. This CDR3 reads CASLTPGQGFYEQYF. The DNA for the CDR3 is TGTGCCAGTCTGACCCCGGGACAGGGGTTCTACGAGCAGTACTTC. Based on the CDR3 plus reference TRBV19 and TRBJ2-7, the full variable domain is DGGITQSPKYLFRKEGQNVTLSCEQNLNHDAMYWYRQDPGQGLRLIYYSQIVNDFQKGDIAEGYSVSREKKESFPLTVTSAQKNPTAFYLCASLTPGQGFYEQYFGPGTRLTVT.

The V gene is TRBV27, the J gene TRBJ1-5, with 7 bases lining up with TRBD1. Germline loops: CDR1 MNHEY, CDR2 SMNVEV (reference sequence). CDR3 length: 16 residues. After removal of 8 bases from V and 1 base from J, the junction contained 11 bases not matched to a gene. CDR3 coding DNA: TGTGCCAGCCAGAGGACAGGACAAGGAAGCAATCAGCCCCAGCATTTT. This sequence encodes CASQRTGQGSNQPQHF.